This TCR beta chain was found in a study of post-analysis software for immune sequencing data. Study-wide background: Progressive-relapsing, secondary progressive and relapsing-remitting multiple sclerosis were among the disease courses included.

The TCR beta cDNA libraries contained unique molecular identifiers. Input of about 1 to 11 million T cells yielded around 460,000 cDNA molecules. TCRdb itself ran the PCR reads through MiXCR, one entry per CDR3 protein. Of a few hundred thousand distinct CDR3 sequences listed, 34% are singletons. The study, taken as a whole, reports: Significantly lower normalized Chao1 diversity was found in patients with multiple sclerosis relative to controls. Same-batch preparations were strongly co-clustered by F measure.

Concerning this clonotype itself: Its antigen is as yet unknown.

The sample was blood. The sequence was obtained from a girl younger than 18 with multiple sclerosis.

This chain's CDR3 is CASSPIPSTDTQYF. In DNA form, the CDR3 reads TGCGCCAGCAGCCCGATACCTAGCACAGATACGCAGTATTTT. The chain links TRBV5-1 to TRBJ2-3; D call uncertain. Germline values: CDR1 SGHRS, CDR2 YFSETQ. Trimming stripped 4 bases from V and 0 bases from J, with 9 bases between. There are 14 residues in the CDR3.